The entry below describes one T cell receptor beta chain. The data were taken from a study of T-cell reconstitution after alpha-beta-depleted transplantation in children. Unique molecular identifiers were incorporated when the TCRbeta library was constructed. TCRdb recomputed calls from the PCR reads with MiXCR, one row per CDR3 protein. This table holds roughly 500,000 distinct CDR3 sequences, roughly 33% found once. The V end was cut by 3 bases, the J end by 0 bases, with 14 bases between. This CDR3 has 16 residues. Sequences were derived from PBMCs from the stem cell graft donor, sampled from the stem cell graft. The receptor's source is a human donor who donated a stem cell graft to a child with aplastic anemia. V and J are TRBV12-3 or TRBV12-4 and TRBJ1-2; D not resolved. The CDR3 is CASSFGALTANYGYTF. The CDR3 DNA is TGTGCCAGCAGTTTTGGAGCCCTCACAGCTAACTATGGCTACACCTTC.